This TCR beta chain came from a study of CXCR3-negative and CXCR3-positive naive CD8 T cells. Those CD8+ T cells considered naive were CD45RO-CCR7+CD27+CD95-. Preparation of TRB cDNA libraries relied on 5' RACE carrying UMI labels. From the 5' RACE reads, TCRdb lists one entry per CDR3 protein and no DNA. The sample shows about 130,000 distinct CDR3 sequences, and around 0.62% sits with its ten largest clones. Notes on the study in general: Against CXCR3-negative naive cells, CXCR3-positive naive cells showed more hydrophobic TRB CDR3s. Naive cells that were CXCR3-negative or CXCR3-positive used TRBV-TRBJ genes alike, while memory cells diverged.

Comment on this clonotype: Its specificity is not known.

CDR1 is SGHRS and CDR2 is YFSETQ in the germline V gene. There are 16 residues in the CDR3. Material for sequencing was naive CXCR3+ CD8+ T cells from blood. Subset reported: CD45RO-CCR7+CD27+CD95- naive CD8+ T cells expressing CXCR3 (TNR3+). The chain couples TRBV5-1 to TRBJ2-7; TCRdb names TRBD2, which stays unverified in the absence of DNA. This TCR came from a human donor in good health. Some clones in this sample may be carry-over from other donors' samples. The CDR3 sequence is CASRWGTSGDTYEQYF.